Each of the 29 T cell receptor beta chains below was sequenced from the same sample in a study of monozygotic twins with inflammatory bowel disease (dated by TCRdb to the late 2010s). Library method: 5' RACE. Sequencing took place on an Illumina HiSeq 2500. The reads underwent TCRdb reprocessing, giving one record for each CDR3 protein sequence and no DNA. The sample table includes roughly 150,000 distinct CDR3 sequences. The ten largest clones add up to approximately 2.8% of the sample. What was sequenced was blood. The receptors derive from a human donor with ulcerative colitis or Crohn's disease, or a healthy co-twin of an affected twin (not recorded which).

The chain couples TRBV6-2 or TRBV6-3 to TRBJ2-7; TCRdb names TRBD1, which stays unverified in the absence of DNA. Germline V gene sequence: CDR1 MNHEY, CDR2 SVGEGT. The length of the CDR3 is 13 residues. The CDR3 loop reads CASSYDREYEQYF.

V and J are TRBV28 and TRBJ2-1; TCRdb indicates TRBD2, and absent DNA this call remains unverified. Germline CDR1 reads MDHEN; CDR2 reads SYDVKM. The CDR3 spans 12 residues. CDR3 loop: CASKPLAGGTFF.

The chain employs TRBV14 and TRBJ2-5. The CDR3 runs to 15 residues. Germline V gene sequence: CDR1 SGHDN, CDR2 FVKESK. The CDR3 protein is CASSQDQRWMETQYF.

The V and J genes are TRBV6-2 or TRBV6-3 and TRBJ1-5; TCRdb's D gene call, TRBD1, goes unchecked for lack of DNA. This CDR3 comprises 13 residues. From germline, CDR1 is MNHEY and CDR2 SVGEGT. The chain's CDR3 is CASSPQVLQPQHF.

The CDR3 here is CASSPDRANEKLFF. The rearrangement uses TRBV12-3 or TRBV12-4 and TRBJ1-4. The CDR3 has 14 residues.

The V gene is TRBV23-1, the J gene TRBJ2-5; as DNA is missing, the TRBD2 call by TCRdb cannot be tested. TRBV23-1 is an ORF, and what it does is uncertain. The CDR3 is 14 amino acids. This CDR3 reads CASSTGGPIKTQYF.

The V gene is TRBV19, the J gene TRBJ1-2; with no DNA, the TCRdb D assignment of TRBD1 cannot be verified. Germline V CDR1 and CDR2: LNHDA, SQIVND (reference sequence). The CDR3 extends over 13 amino acids. The CDR3 is CAVPGRGNYGYTF.

The chain is built from TRBV24-1 and TRBJ1-2; TCRdb indicates TRBD1, and absent DNA this call remains unverified. CDR3 length: 14 residues. CDR1 is KGHDR, CDR2 SFDVKD, per germline. CDR3 residues: CATSERGQLYGYTF.

V is TRBV4-2 and J is TRBJ2-1. Germline-derived CDR1 and CDR2 are LGHNA and YNFKEQ. The CDR3 is 15 amino acids. Here the CDR3 reads CASSQGPSPYNEQFF.

V and J are TRBV28 and TRBJ2-1; checking the TCRdb D call of TRBD2 is not possible without DNA. Germline V gene data show CDR1 as MDHEN and CDR2 as SYDVKM. The CDR3 covers 15 residues. The CDR3 here is CASSFRLAANNEQFF.

The CDR3 sequence is CSVGQGSTDTQYF. The chain employs TRBV29-1 and TRBJ2-3; the D call from TCRdb, TRBD1, cannot be confirmed without DNA. CDR1 SQVTM and CDR2 ANQGSEA come from the germline V gene. The CDR3 consists of 13 residues.

This chain's CDR3 is CSARYLYEQYF. The chain recombines TRBV20-1 with TRBJ2-7. The V gene's germline CDR1 is DFQATT and CDR2 SNEGSKA (reference sequence). This CDR3 spans 11 amino acids.

CDR3 in amino acids: CASSLSGPQETQYF. This chain joins TRBV5-1 and TRBJ2-5; no DNA is available, so the TRBD2 call from TCRdb remains unchecked. CDR3 length: 14 residues. Per the germline V gene, CDR1 is SGHRS and CDR2 is YFSETQ.

This sequence joins TRBV12-3 or TRBV12-4 and TRBJ1-1; TCRdb names TRBD1, which stays unverified in the absence of DNA. The CDR3 contains 14 residues. CDR3: CASGFRGRLTEAFF.

The chain employs TRBV7-2 and TRBJ2-7; no DNA is available, so the TRBD1 call from TCRdb remains unchecked. Germline lookup yields CDR1 SGHTA and CDR2 FQGNSA. The CDR3 sequence is 17 residues long. The CDR3: CASSLIIGTGIPYDYYF.

The chain has TRBV30 and TRBJ2-7; with no DNA, the TCRdb D assignment of TRBD2 cannot be verified. The CDR3 is 12 amino acids. Looked up from germline, CDR1 is GTSNPN and CDR2 is SVGIG (reference sequence). The CDR3 protein is CAWRGTPREQYF.

This chain uses TRBV7-6 with TRBJ1-5. Germline CDR1 and CDR2: SGHVS and FNYEAQ. The CDR3 has 12 residues. The CDR3 loop reads CASSQRDQPQHF.

The chain combines TRBV29-1 with TRBJ2-3. The CDR3 contains 13 residues. Germline V lookup: CDR1 SQVTM, CDR2 ANQGSEA. CDR3 residues: CSVDLEHTDTQYF.

V is TRBV6-4 and J is TRBJ1-2; TCRdb's D call of TRBD1 is untestable without DNA. The CDR3 spans 19 residues. Germline CDR1 and CDR2: MRHNA and SNTAGT. The CDR3 loop reads CASSPPQVDRGSESYGYTF.

The chain carries TRBV5-1 and TRBJ2-3; TCRdb's D call, TRBD2, is unchecked because there is no DNA. CDR1 is SGHRS and CDR2 is YFSETQ in the germline V gene. CDR3 size: 17 residues. CDR3 loop: CASSLVGGATSTDTQYF.

The chain employs TRBV7-9 and TRBJ1-1; TCRdb gives TRBD1 as the D gene, but with no DNA this cannot be confirmed. CDR1 is SEHNR, CDR2 FQNEAQ, per germline (reference sequence). The CDR3 loop spans 13 amino acids. The CDR3 is CASSLAQGTEAFF.

The rearrangement links TRBV29-1 to TRBJ2-2; TCRdb returns TRBD1, unconfirmable since there is no DNA. The CDR3 spans 13 residues. Per germline, CDR1 SQVTM and CDR2 ANQGSEA. The CDR3 sequence: CSVVGGGTGELFF.

J is TRBJ1-2 and V is TRBV6-1; TCRdb's assignment of TRBD1 cannot be checked, as there is no DNA. CDR1 is MNHNS and CDR2 is SASEGT in the germline V gene. This CDR3 has 14 residues. CDR3 sequence: CASAPQGVGVRYTF.

This sequence joins TRBV4-3 and TRBJ2-3; TCRdb's D call, TRBD2, is unchecked because there is no DNA. In germline, CDR1 is LGHNA, CDR2 YSLEER. This CDR3 spans 17 amino acids. The CDR3 is CASSLPGLAGAWGTQYF.

V and J are TRBV30 and TRBJ2-1; TCRdb designates TRBD2, a call that cannot be tested without DNA. The length of the CDR3 is 14 residues. Germline lookup yields CDR1 GTSNPN and CDR2 SVGIG (reference sequence). CDR3 residues: CAWSPSPGRNEQFF.

The chain has TRBV20-1 and TRBJ2-7; no DNA is available, so the TRBD2 call from TCRdb remains unchecked. CDR1 DFQATT and CDR2 SNEGSKA come from the germline V gene (reference sequence). The CDR3 covers 13 residues. The chain's CDR3 is CSARLSGIHEQYF.

The chain employs TRBV10-1 and TRBJ2-5; TCRdb picks TRBD2, but there is no DNA to check that call. This CDR3 has 12 residues. From germline, CDR1 is WNHNN and CDR2 SYGVQD (reference sequence). The CDR3 spells CANRALQETQYF.

The rearrangement joins TRBV20-1 to TRBJ2-7. The germline V gene encodes CDR1 DFQATT and CDR2 SNEGSKA (reference sequence). The CDR3 loop spans 13 amino acids. The CDR3 sequence is CSAHSRRNYEQYF.

The rearrangement links TRBV28 to TRBJ2-3; TCRdb indicates TRBD1, and absent DNA this call remains unverified. Germline V CDR1 and CDR2: MDHEN, SYDVKM. This CDR3 has 16 residues. Here the CDR3 reads CASTLRGKSYTDTQYF.